This T cell receptor beta chain was sequenced during a study of T cell clonality in common variable immunodeficiency. Sequencing was performed with immunoSEQ multiplex PCR; in TCRdb, only in-frame clones are kept and a portion is missing. Listed for the sample are some 60,000 clones, none seen a single time. At least ten counts were recorded for this clone. Antigen unknown. The DNA ends 3 residues before the CDR3 does, and the rest of the CDR3 is filled in from the germline J gene. The CDR3 is made up of 13 amino acids. V was shortened by 0 bases and J by 4 bases, with 9 bases between the two germline ends. Germline CDR1 is DFQATT and CDR2 is SNEGSKA (reference sequence). Study conclusions and caveats: TCRbeta clonality was increased in CVID versus healthy controls. CVID subjects shared fewer TCRbeta clones than healthy controls did.

The origin of this receptor is a person between 18 and 75 years old in good health. The sequenced material came from peripheral blood mononuclear cells. V is TRBV20-1 and J is TRBJ2-5; weak D call: TRBD1 (6 bases). The part of the CDR3 DNA that was read is TGCAGTGCTAGAGATCCAGGGGTAGAGACC. As protein: CSARDPGVET. The complete CDR3 protein is CSARDPGVETQYF.